This T cell receptor (beta chain) is drawn from a study of T cells in Graves' hyperthyroidism and ophthalmopathy. RNA transcripts gave rise to amplified TCR beta CDR3 regions. When the TCR CDR3 underwent first-round RT-PCR, the HTBI primer set was used. TCRdb redid the calling of the multiplex PCR reads with MiXCR, one entry per CDR3 protein. The sample consists of around 540,000 distinct CDR3 sequences, roughly 15% of them appearing once. CDR1 is SQVTM and CDR2 is ANQGSEA in the germline V gene. The CDR3 runs to 15 residues. The V gene end was trimmed by 6 bases and the J gene end by 4 bases; junction bases not matched to a gene: 5.

The J gene is TRBJ2-2, the V gene TRBV29-1; 13 bases are a match to TRBD2. This TCR derives from a woman in her thirties with Graves' ophthalmopathy. The sequenced sample was blood. The CDR3 DNA sequence: TGCAGCGTCAGGACTAGCGGGAGAGCCACCGGGGAGCTGTTTTTT. Protein sequence: CSVRTSGRATGELFF.